This record covers a single T cell receptor beta chain. Its antigen is still unknown. These data are taken from a study of post-analysis software for immune sequencing data. General study results and limits: There were roughly 5 TRBV segments more frequent in patients than controls, and TRBV5-6, TRBV5-1 and TRBV20-1 were among them.

Included in the TCR beta cDNA libraries were unique molecular identifiers. A single record per CDR3 protein comes from TCRdb applying MiXCR to the PCR reads. The table lists roughly 540,000 distinct CDR3 sequences, around a third of them singletons, with approximately 6% in the top ten. This CDR3 has 15 amino acids. The V segment lost 6 bases and the J segment 10 bases; nucleotides outside the gene matches: 10. Germline loops: CDR1 WNHNN, CDR2 SYGVQD (reference sequence). The sequencing sample was made of blood. This receptor was identified in a girl aged 2 to 17 with multiple sclerosis. The V call is TRBV10-1, the J call TRBJ2-1; TRBD2 matches 12 bases. CDR3 sequence reads: CASSPSGGDRKEQFF. CDR3 DNA: TGCGCCAGCAGCCCTAGCGGGGGGGACCGAAAGGAGCAGTTCTTC.